This T cell receptor (beta chain) was recovered during a study of T cell changes during pregnancy in multiple sclerosis. Germline V lookup: CDR1 SGHTA, CDR2 FQGNSA. The CDR3 consists of 14 residues. J gave up 5 bases and V 4 bases, and 6 bases lay outside the gene matches. Measured with immunoSEQ multiplex PCR; TCRdb has only the in-frame clones, and not every one. The data contain approximately 100,000 clones, about 90% of them seen just once; the ten biggest clones take up 3.1%. The chain couples TRBV7-2 to TRBJ2-5; 8 nucleotides agree with TRBD1. The input for sequencing was peripheral blood, taken in the second trimester of pregnancy. This clonotype was sampled from a female donor with multiple sclerosis, enrolled in a pregnancy study. As DNA, the CDR3 is TGTGCCAGCAGCTCGGACAGGGTTGTCGAGACCCAGTACTTC. Translated: CASSSDRVVETQYF.